These 17 T cell receptor beta chains came from one sample sequenced in a study of cytomegalovirus exposure and HLA in healthy donors. The primer mix had 60 Vbeta and 13 Jbeta primers. Profiled with immunoSEQ multiplex PCR; TCRdb holds only in-frame clones, not every one. The table has under 200,000 clones, about four fifths seen once. Sequencing was carried out using PBMCs. The receptor set was obtained from a woman aged 50 to 60 in good health and CMV-seronegative.

This clone has more than one count but fewer than ten. The chain is built from TRBV4-2 and TRBJ2-7, with 7 positions matching TRBD2. In germline, CDR1 is LGHNA, CDR2 YNFKEQ. The CDR3 totals 16 residues. The V gene end was trimmed by 0 bases and the J gene end by 0 bases; junction bases not matched to a gene: 5. This CDR3 reads CASSQDNSGTSYEQYF. In nucleotides, the CDR3 is TGTGCCAGCAGCCAAGATAACAGCGGGACCTCCTACGAGCAGTACTTC.

This clone was seen a single time. The rearrangement links TRBV2 to TRBJ1-2, with 7 bases that match TRBD1. CDR3 size: 13 residues. Germline-derived CDR1 and CDR2 are SNHLY and FYNNEI. V shed 3 bases and J 9 bases; nucleotides not matched to a gene: 7. CDR3 in DNA: TGTGCCAGCAGTGACCAGGGGGATAATCGCTACACCTTC. Translated, it gives CASSDQGDNRYTF.

The chain employs TRBV4-3 and TRBJ2-3; 11 bases are a match to TRBD2. The CDR3 loop spans 16 amino acids. Germline CDR1 reads LGHNA; CDR2 reads YSLEER. J gave up 6 bases and V 5 bases, and 10 bases lay outside the gene matches. The CDR3 nucleotides read TGCGCCAGCAGCACCCTAGCGGGGGGCTGGTCGGATACGCAGTATTTT. It translates to CASSTLAGGWSDTQYF.

The chain employs TRBV2 and TRBJ1-3; D not certain. V lost 4 bases, J lost 0 bases, and 16 bases lay in between. The CDR3 totals 17 residues. CDR1 is SNHLY and CDR2 is FYNNEI in the germline V gene. The DNA for the CDR3 is TGTGCCAGCAGTGGGTCGGGTTCCACATTCTCTGGAAACACCATATATTTT. The encoded protein is CASSGSGSTFSGNTIYF. The full variable domain, in which reference TRBV2 and TRBJ1-3 provide the parts outside the CDR3, is EPEVTQTPSHQVTQMGQEVILRCVPISNHLYFYWYRQILGQKVEFLVSFYNNEISEKSEIFDDQFSVERPDGSNFTLKIRSTKLEDSAMYFCASSGSGSTFSGNTIYFGEGSWLTVV.

This clone turned up a few times. The chain employs TRBV27 and TRBJ2-3, with 8 bases lining up with TRBD2. J lost 1 base, V lost 3 bases, and 3 bases had no gene match. The germline gives CDR1 MNHEY, CDR2 SMNVEV (reference sequence). The CDR3 is 15 amino acids. CDR3 sequence: CASSFRRGGTDTQYF. CDR3 sequence (DNA): TGTGCCAGCAGTTTTAGGCGGGGGGGCACAGATACGCAGTATTTT.

The chain has TRBV5-1 and TRBJ1-5; 7 bases fit TRBD1. CDR1 SGHRS and CDR2 YFSETQ come from the germline V gene. With V trimmed by 4 bases and J by 7 bases, 8 bases remained unmatched. The CDR3 is made up of 14 amino acids. The CDR3 region has the DNA TGCGCCAGCAGCCCCGGGACAGAAGGACAGCCCCAGCATTTT. Protein product: CASSPGTEGQPQHF.

The V gene is TRBV5-1, the J gene TRBJ2-2, with D perhaps matching TRBD1 (7 bases). Germline V gene sequence: CDR1 SGHRS, CDR2 YFSETQ. V was clipped by 1 base and J by 5 bases, with 9 bases between them. The CDR3 sequence is 14 residues long. The CDR3 DNA reads as TGCGCCAGCAGCTTGCCAGGGGGGACCGGGGAGCTGTTTTTT. It yields the protein CASSLPGGTGELFF.

V usage is TRBV5-1 and J usage is TRBJ2-7, with 8 bases that match TRBD1. J lost 2 bases, V lost 3 bases, and 13 bases had no gene match. The germline V gene encodes CDR1 SGHRS and CDR2 YFSETQ. The CDR3 has 17 residues. CDR3 sequence reads: CASSSQTRTGRTYEQYF. CDR3 nucleotide sequence: TGCGCCAGCAGCTCACAGACCAGGACAGGGAGAACCTACGAGCAGTACTTC. Full variable domain (outside the CDR3, taken from reference TRBV5-1 and TRBJ2-7): KAGVTQTPRYLIKTRGQQVTLSCSPISGHRSVSWYQQTPGQGLQFLFEYFSETQRNKGNFPGRFSGRQFSNSRSEMNVSTLELGDSALYLCASSSQTRTGRTYEQYFGPGTRLTVT.

V gene TRBV29-1 combines with J gene TRBJ2-7; 7 bases match TRBD1. The germline V gene encodes CDR1 SQVTM and CDR2 ANQGSEA. CDR3 length: 12 residues. After removal of 6 bases from V and 5 bases from J, the junction contained 7 bases not matched to a gene. The CDR3 DNA reads as TGCAGCGTCCAAACAGGGGTCGACGAGCAGTACTTC. It is translated as CSVQTGVDEQYF.

This clone was found once. The chain has TRBV5-8 and TRBJ2-3; D possibly corresponds to TRBD1 (6 bases). This CDR3 has 16 amino acids. Trimming left V 1 base short and J 3 bases short, with 15 bases between. In germline, CDR1 is SGHTS, CDR2 YDEGEE. CDR3: CASSLNLNRVTDTQYF. DNA of the CDR3: TGTGCCAGCAGCTTGAATCTTAACAGGGTGACAGATACGCAGTATTTT.

V gene TRBV2 combines with J gene TRBJ1-2; weak D call: TRBD1 (5 bases). In germline, CDR1 is SNHLY, CDR2 FYNNEI. Trimming left V 2 bases short and J 4 bases short, with 8 bases between. This CDR3 region has 13 residues. The CDR3 nucleotides read TGTGCCAGCAGTGAAAAGGGGCTCTATGGCTACACCTTC. This gives the protein CASSEKGLYGYTF.

This clone appeared once. The V and J genes are TRBV5-4 and TRBJ2-3; 10 bases are a match to TRBD2. Germline CDR1 SGHNT, CDR2 YYREEE (reference sequence). V was pared by 1 base and J by 1 base, with 0 bases of the junction left unmatched. This CDR3 has 15 residues. This CDR3 is CASSLTSGGTDTQYF. In DNA, the CDR3 is TGTGCCAGCAGCTTGACTAGCGGGGGCACAGATACGCAGTATTTT.

The chain employs TRBV6-1 and TRBJ2-7; the match to TRBD1 covers 9 bases. The V gene end was trimmed by 5 bases and the J gene end by 3 bases; junction bases not matched to a gene: 5. There are 14 residues in the CDR3. Germline V gene sequence: CDR1 MNHNS, CDR2 SASEGT. CDR3 sequence reads: CASSRDRAYYEQYF. The CDR3 DNA reads TGTGCCAGCAGTCGGGACAGGGCGTACTACGAGCAGTACTTC.

As for this clone: Distinct nucleotide sequences in the sample also encode this CDR3. The chain is built from TRBV29-1 and TRBJ1-1; D unclear. CDR3 length equals 12 residues. Trimming shortened V by 2 bases and J by 1 base, and 5 bases separated the two germline ends. The germline gives CDR1 SQVTM, CDR2 ANQGSEA. The CDR3 DNA follows: TGCAGCGTTGAACGGAGGAACACTGAAGCTTTCTTT. Protein: CSVERRNTEAFF.

The J gene is TRBJ2-3, the V gene TRBV9; 12 bases align to TRBD2. J was trimmed by 4 bases and V by 3 bases; bases with no gene match: 6. The germline V gene has CDR1 SGDLS and CDR2 YYNGEE. CDR3 length: 16 residues. The CDR3 region is CASSAQLAGGADTQYF. CDR3 coding DNA: TGTGCCAGCAGCGCCCAACTAGCGGGGGGCGCAGATACGCAGTATTTT.

CDR3 loop: CASSNPRSHNNQPQHF. CDR3 nucleotide sequence: TGTGCCAGTAGTAACCCTAGGAGCCATAACAATCAGCCCCAGCATTTT. The gene calls are TRBV19 and TRBJ1-5; no clear D. The germline V and J ends were trimmed by 4 bases and 3 bases, with 16 bases remaining between them. Germline lookup yields CDR1 LNHDA and CDR2 SQIVND (reference sequence). The CDR3 consists of 16 residues.

The rearrangement joins TRBV7-3 to TRBJ2-1; 9 bases map to TRBD2. The CDR3 runs to 15 residues. Per germline, CDR1 SGHTA and CDR2 FQGTGA. J gave up 3 bases and V 2 bases, and 2 bases lay outside the gene matches. This chain's CDR3 is CASSLVAGDYNEQFF. CDR3 nucleotides: TGTGCCAGCAGCTTAGTAGCGGGGGACTACAATGAGCAGTTCTTC.